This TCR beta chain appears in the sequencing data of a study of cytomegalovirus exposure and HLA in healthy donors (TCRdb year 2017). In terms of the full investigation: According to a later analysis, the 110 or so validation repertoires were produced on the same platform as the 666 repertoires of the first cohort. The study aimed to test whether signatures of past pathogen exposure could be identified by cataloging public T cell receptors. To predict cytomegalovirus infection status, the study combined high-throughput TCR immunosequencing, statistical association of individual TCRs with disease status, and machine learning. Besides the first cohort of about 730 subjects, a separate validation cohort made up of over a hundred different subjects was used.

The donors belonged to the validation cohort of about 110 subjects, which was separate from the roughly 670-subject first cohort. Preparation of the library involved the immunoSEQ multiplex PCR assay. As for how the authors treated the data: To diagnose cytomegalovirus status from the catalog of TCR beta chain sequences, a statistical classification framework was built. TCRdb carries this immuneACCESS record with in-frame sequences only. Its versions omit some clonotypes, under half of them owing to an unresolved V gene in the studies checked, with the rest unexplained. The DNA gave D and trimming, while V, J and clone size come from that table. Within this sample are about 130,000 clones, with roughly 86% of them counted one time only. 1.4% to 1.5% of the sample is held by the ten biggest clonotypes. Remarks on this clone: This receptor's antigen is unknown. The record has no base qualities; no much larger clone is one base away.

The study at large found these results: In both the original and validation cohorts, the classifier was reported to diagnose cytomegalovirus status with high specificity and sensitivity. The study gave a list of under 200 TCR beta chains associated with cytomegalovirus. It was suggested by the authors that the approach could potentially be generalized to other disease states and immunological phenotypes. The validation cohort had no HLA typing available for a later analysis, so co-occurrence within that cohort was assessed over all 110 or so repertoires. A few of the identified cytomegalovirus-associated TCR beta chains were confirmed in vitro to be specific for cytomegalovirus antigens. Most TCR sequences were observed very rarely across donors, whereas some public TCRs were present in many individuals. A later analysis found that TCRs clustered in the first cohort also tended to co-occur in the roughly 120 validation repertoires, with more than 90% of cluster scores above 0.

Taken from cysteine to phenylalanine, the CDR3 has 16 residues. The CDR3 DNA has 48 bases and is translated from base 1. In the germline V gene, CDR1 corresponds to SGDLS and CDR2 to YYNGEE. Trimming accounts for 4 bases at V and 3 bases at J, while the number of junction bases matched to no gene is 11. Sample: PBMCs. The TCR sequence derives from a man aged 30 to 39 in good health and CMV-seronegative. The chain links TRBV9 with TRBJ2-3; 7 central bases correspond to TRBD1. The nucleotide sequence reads TGTGCCAGCAGCCCCCACCGGGACAGTTGGACAGATACGCAGTATTTT. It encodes CASSPHRDSWTDTQYF.